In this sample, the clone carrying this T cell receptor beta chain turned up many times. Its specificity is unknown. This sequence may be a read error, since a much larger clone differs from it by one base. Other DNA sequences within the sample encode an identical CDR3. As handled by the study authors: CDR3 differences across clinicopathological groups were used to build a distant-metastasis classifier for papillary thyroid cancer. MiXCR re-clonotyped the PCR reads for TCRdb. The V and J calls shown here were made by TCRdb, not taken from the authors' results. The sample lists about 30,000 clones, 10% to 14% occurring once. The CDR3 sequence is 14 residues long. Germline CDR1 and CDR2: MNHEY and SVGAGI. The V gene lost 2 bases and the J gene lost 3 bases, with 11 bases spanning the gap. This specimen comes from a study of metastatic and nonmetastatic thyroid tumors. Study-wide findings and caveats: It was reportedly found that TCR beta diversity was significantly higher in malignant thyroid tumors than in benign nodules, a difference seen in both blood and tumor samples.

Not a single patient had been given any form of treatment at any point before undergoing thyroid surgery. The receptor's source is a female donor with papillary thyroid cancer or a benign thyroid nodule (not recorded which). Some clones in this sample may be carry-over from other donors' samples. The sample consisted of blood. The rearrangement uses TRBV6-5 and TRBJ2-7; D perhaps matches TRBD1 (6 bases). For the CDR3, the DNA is TGTGCCAGCAGTTACGGGGACACACTCTACGAGCAGTACTTC. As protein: CASSYGDTLYEQYF.